This record looks at one T cell receptor beta chain sequence and its context. Its antigen is as yet unknown. This specimen comes from a study of radiation and T cells in renal cell carcinoma. The CDR3 runs 12 residues. Trimming cost V 8 bases and J 3 bases, with 11 bases left between them. The V gene's germline CDR1 is SNHLY and CDR2 FYNNEI. The time point: blood 2 weeks post-SBRT. Treatment specified: 15 Gy SBRT to primary tumor, nephrectomy 4 weeks later. Radiation-treated patients gave blood at baseline, week 2 and week 4. The protocol was immunoSEQ multiplex PCR, while the TCRdb copy is restricted to in-frame clones and leaves out a portion. The sample records roughly 120,000 clones, 80% to 90% being singletons. Notes on the study in general: No pretreatment tumor biopsies were available for baseline clonotypes. From baseline, blood top tumor clonotypes peaked at 2 weeks post-radiation.

This specimen consisted of blood, obtained from a patient whose treatment included radiotherapy and nephrectomy. This receptor was obtained from an older woman with renal cell carcinoma. The J gene is TRBJ2-7, the V gene TRBV2; perhaps TRBD1 as D (6 bases). The CDR3 is CASVSDSYEQYF. CDR3 DNA: TGTGCCAGCGTCTCGGACAGCTACGAGCAGTACTTC.